This TCR beta chain stems from a study of blood T cell repertoires in COVID-19. At the level of the study: The origin of the acute and convalescent COVID-19 samples was the United States, Italy and Spain. From T cells, B-cell-depleted T cells, or PBMCs came the material, which was cDNA or gDNA.

This clone was picked up a small number of times. As handled by the study authors: Amplification of reference gene primers provided the estimated nucleated cell counts. The repertoire was sequenced with immunoSEQ multiplex PCR; TCRdb's copy has only in-frame clones and lacks some. The DNA was the basis for D and trimming; V, J and clone size are from that table. The sample holds around 100,000 clones, roughly 72% seen once. The sequencing sample was made of peripheral blood. The clonotype was recovered from a man at least 80 years old with acute or convalescent COVID-19.

DNA for the CDR3: TGTGCCAGCAGCTTAGCTCAGGGTTCTTTCACTGAAGCTTTCTTT. Its translation is CASSLAQGSFTEAFF. V and J are TRBV5-5 and TRBJ1-1; TRBD1 is a possible D gene (5 bases). The germline CDR1 and CDR2 sequences are SGHKS and YYEKEE (reference sequence). CDR3 length: 15 residues. V dropped 2 bases and J dropped 4 bases, with 15 bases sitting between them.